Below, 14 T cell receptor beta chains from the same sample are listed, as sequenced in a study of T cells in Graves' hyperthyroidism and ophthalmopathy. The TCR beta CDR3 regions underwent amplification using RNA transcripts as the source. The TCR CDR3 first-round RT-PCR relied on the HTBI primer set. TCRdb independently ran MiXCR on the multiplex PCR reads; one entry per CDR3 protein. The table lists about 410,000 distinct CDR3 sequences, about 15% of them singletons. Sample: blood. The source of these receptors is a woman aged 25 to 39 with Graves' ophthalmopathy.

Many counts were recorded for this clonotype. The chain links TRBV20-1 to TRBJ1-2; 8 nucleotides align to TRBD1. This CDR3 contains 16 residues. The junction had 13 bases not matched to a gene; V was cut back by 6 bases and J by 1 base. CDR1 and CDR2 from the germline V gene are DFQATT and SNEGSKA (reference sequence). The CDR3 reads CSAPGGFRGHNYGYTF. The CDR3 nucleotides are TGCAGTGCCCCCGGGGGATTCAGGGGGCATAACTATGGCTACACCTTC.

In its sample, this clonotype was seen a few times. Possible read error: a much larger clone is one base away. The gene calls are TRBV20-1 and TRBJ1-1; D not certain. The ends were cut back, 2 bases at V and 1 base at J, with 17 bases in the middle. The CDR3 is made up of 16 amino acids. Per germline, CDR1 DFQATT and CDR2 SNEGSKA (reference sequence). The CDR3 spells CSARPSRRPRNTEAFF. CDR3 sequence (DNA): TGCAGTGCTAGACCCAGCCGAAGACCCCGGAACACTGAAGCTTTCTTT.

This clonotype has at least ten counts. The J gene is TRBJ1-2, the V gene TRBV28; possible D gene TRBD1, 5 bases. Trimming left V 3 bases short and J 0 bases short, with 11 bases between. CDR3 length: 15 amino acids. Germline V lookup: CDR1 MDHEN, CDR2 SYDVKM. The CDR3 protein is CASSLRQLPNYGYTF. The CDR3 nucleotides read TGTGCCAGCAGTTTGCGACAGCTACCTAACTATGGCTACACCTTC.

This clonotype was counted many times. This chain uses TRBV20-1 with TRBJ1-6, with D unclear. The CDR3 is 17 residues long. CDR1 is DFQATT, CDR2 SNEGSKA, per germline (reference sequence). The V gene lost 1 base and the J gene lost 5 bases, with 18 bases spanning the gap. DNA for the CDR3: TGCAGTGCTAGAGTCCCCAAAGACGGAGCTCATAATTCACCCCTCCACTTT. It yields the protein CSARVPKDGAHNSPLHF.

Only a few counts were recorded for this clonotype. The chain recombines TRBV5-1 with TRBJ1-3; TRBD1 matches at 7 bases. Germline assignment: CDR1 SGHRS and CDR2 YFSETQ. This CDR3 contains 15 residues. With 0 bases clipped from V and 1 base from J, the junction kept 1 base outside the gene matches. The CDR3: CASSLEQGSGNTIYF. The CDR3 nucleotides are TGCGCCAGCAGCTTGGAACAGGGGTCTGGAAACACCATATATTTT.

Many counts were recorded for this clonotype. The chain has TRBV12-3 or TRBV12-4 and TRBJ2-7; D possibly corresponds to TRBD2 (6 bases). Trimming removed 9 bases from V and 4 bases from J, with 13 bases in between. CDR3 length: 12 residues. In nucleotides, the CDR3 is TGTGCCAGTTGGGGAGGTCGGTACGAGCAGTACTTC. It codes for CASWGGRYEQYF.

This clonotype has a count of ten or more. V and J are TRBV13 and TRBJ2-5; no firm D call. The CDR3 extends over 11 amino acids. V was pared by 5 bases and J by 5 bases, with 6 bases between. The germline gives CDR1 PRHDT, CDR2 FYEKMQ (reference sequence). This chain's CDR3 is CASSAHETQYF. DNA of the CDR3: TGTGCCAGCAGCGCCCACGAGACCCAGTACTTC.

This clonotype has just a few counts. The rearrangement joins TRBV25-1 to TRBJ2-1; the D is unclear. Germline loops: CDR1 MGHDK, CDR2 SYGVNS. CDR3 length: 15 residues. V lost 0 bases and J lost 5, with 11 bases in between. As DNA, the CDR3 is TGTGCCAGCAGTGAATATTCCCCGGGCGACAATGAGCAGTTCTTC. It encodes CASSEYSPGDNEQFF.

There are many counts of this clonotype. This chain connects TRBV7-2 to TRBJ2-2; the D is unclear. CDR1 SGHTA and CDR2 FQGNSA come from the germline V gene. The CDR3 extends over 13 amino acids. V lost 4 bases and J 4 bases, leaving 7 bases between the germline ends. CDR3 in DNA: TGTGCCAGCAGCTCCCCCGGCACCGGGGAGCTGTTTTTT. Translated: CASSSPGTGELFF.

This clonotype has a count of ten or more. The V and J genes are TRBV9 and TRBJ2-5; D is unresolved. CDR3 length: 13 residues. The germline V gene encodes CDR1 SGDLS and CDR2 YYNGEE. V lost 0 bases, J lost 0 bases, and 3 bases lay in between. In DNA form, the CDR3 reads TGTGCCAGCAGCGTAGGTTACCAAGAGACCCAGTACTTC. Its protein is CASSVGYQETQYF.

This clonotype appeared many times. V usage is TRBV28 and J usage is TRBJ2-1; 11 bases line up with TRBD2. This CDR3 spans 14 amino acids. CDR1 MDHEN and CDR2 SYDVKM come from the germline V gene. After removal of 8 bases from V and 6 bases from J, the junction contained 6 bases not matched to a gene. The chain's CDR3 is CASARLAGSNEQFF. In DNA form, the CDR3 reads TGTGCCAGCGCGAGACTAGCGGGGTCCAATGAGCAGTTCTTC.

The J gene is TRBJ1-6, the V gene TRBV7-3; 7 bases are shared with TRBD1. The V and J ends lost 5 bases and 10 bases, in that order; junction bases with no gene match: 11. This CDR3 comprises 15 residues. Germline V gene lookup returns CDR1 SGHTA and CDR2 FQGTGA. CDR3 DNA: TGTGCCAGCAGCCTCGGGACAGCCGTAAGATCACCCCTCCACTTT. Its protein is CASSLGTAVRSPLHF.

A word on this clonotype: A much larger clone is a single base away; this may be a read error. Because it lacks the conserved phenylalanine or tryptophan at the end, this CDR3 is likely a read error. The chain has TRBV24-1 and TRBJ1-1, with D perhaps TRBD1 (5 bases). The CDR3 runs to 13 residues. Trimming left V 7 bases short and J 0 bases short, with 8 bases between. CDR1 and CDR2 from the germline V gene are KGHDR and SFDVKD. The CDR3 bases are TGTGCCACCAGCCGGGACGTGAACACTGAAGCTTTCTCT. It yields the protein CATSRDVNTEAFS.

This rearrangement joins TRBV7-6 to TRBJ2-5; unclear D gene. Per the germline V gene, CDR1 is SGHVS and CDR2 is FNYEAQ. Trimming removed 5 bases at V and 3 bases at J, with 10 bases between. The CDR3 length is 13 residues. Here the CDR3 reads CASSHDPKETQYF. Written as DNA, the CDR3 is TGTGCCAGCAGCCACGATCCAAAAGAGACCCAGTACTTC.